One sample yielded the 10 T cell receptor beta chains listed below, sequenced in a study of graft-versus-host responses after intestinal transplantation. The repertoire was sequenced with immunoSEQ multiplex PCR; TCRdb's copy has only in-frame clones and lacks some. The data contain 75,000 to 100,000 clones, roughly 88% of them singletons. Sequencing used PBMCs, obtained 255 days after intestinal transplant. These receptors were obtained from a human patient who received an intestinal transplant, so some T cells may come from the graft donor.

J is TRBJ1-5 and V is TRBV9, with TRBD1 as a possible D gene (5 bases). Germline V CDR1 and CDR2: SGDLS, YYNGEE. V lost 0 bases to trimming and J lost 8 bases, with 15 bases between them. This CDR3 comprises 15 residues. In nucleotides, the CDR3 is TGTGCCAGCAGCGTAGGGGGCGAACCTTGGGAGCCCCAGCATTTT. It codes for CASSVGGEPWEPQHF.

In its sample, this clone was seen once. This chain uses TRBV5-1 with TRBJ1-6; TRBD1 is a possible D gene (6 bases). Per germline, CDR1 SGHRS and CDR2 YFSETQ. The CDR3 is 14 residues long. V lost 5 bases to trimming and J lost 7 bases, with 13 bases between them. This CDR3 reads CASRLTGTNSPLHF. CDR3 nucleotide sequence: TGCGCCAGCAGGCTAACAGGGACCAATTCACCCCTCCACTTT.

V and J are TRBV10-3 and TRBJ2-2; the D gene could be TRBD1 or TRBD2 (5 bases each). Deletions cut 8 bases from V and 5 bases from J, with 12 bases between. The CDR3 has 13 residues. Germline-derived CDR1 and CDR2 are ENHRY and SYGVKD. The CDR3 loop is CAIGTDETGELFF. In nucleotides, the CDR3 is TGTGCCATCGGGACGGACGAAACCGGGGAGCTGTTTTTT.

This clone was observed a single time. The chain has TRBV15 and TRBJ1-1; D is possibly TRBD1 (5 bases). Looked up from germline, CDR1 is LNHNV and CDR2 is YYDKDF (reference sequence). V shed 1 base and J shed 0 bases, with 15 bases lying between them. This CDR3 contains 17 residues. CDR3 residues: CATSRGRQGGMNTEAFF. The CDR3 nucleotides are TGTGCCACCAGCAGAGGACGGCAGGGCGGCATGAACACTGAAGCTTTCTTT.

Here the CDR3 DNA reads TGCGCCAGCCATCTCTGGGACACCGACACAGATACGCAGTATTTT. Residues: CASHLWDTDTDTQYF. J is TRBJ2-3 and V is TRBV5-1; D might be TRBD1 (6 bases). This CDR3 is 15 amino acids long. V was cut by 7 bases and J by 2 bases, with 17 bases left in between. Germline-derived CDR1 and CDR2 are SGHRS and YFSETQ.

This chain uses TRBV5-1 with TRBJ1-2; 8 bases map to TRBD1. V lost 4 bases to trimming and J lost 4 bases; unmatched junction nucleotides: 6. Germline V CDR1 and CDR2: SGHRS, YFSETQ. The CDR3 is 14 residues long. CDR3 protein: CASSPGQGTYGYTF. DNA for the CDR3: TGCGCCAGCAGCCCCGGACAGGGCACCTATGGCTACACCTTC.

The CDR3 sequence: CASSHGTGGTDTQYF. The CDR3 coding sequence is TGCGCCAGCAGCCATGGGACCGGGGGGACAGATACGCAGTATTTT. V is TRBV4-3 and J is TRBJ2-3, with 7 bases lining up with TRBD2. The CDR3 spans 15 residues. V lost 3 bases and J lost 3; bases outside the gene matches: 6. Per the germline V gene, CDR1 is LGHNA and CDR2 is YSLEER.

The chain employs TRBV6-5 and TRBJ2-7; D ambiguous. This CDR3 contains 14 residues. The V and J ends lost 5 bases and 2 bases respectively, with 13 bases between them. Germline values: CDR1 MNHEY, CDR2 SVGAGI. The CDR3: CASSEDGQTYEQYF. Written as DNA, the CDR3 is TGTGCCAGCAGTGAAGATGGGCAGACCTACGAGCAGTACTTC.

The chain couples TRBV6-1 to TRBJ2-7, with D possibly being TRBD1 (5 bases). The V gene's germline CDR1 is MNHNS and CDR2 SASEGT. The CDR3 consists of 13 residues. The V end lost 7 bases, the J end lost 2 bases, and 12 bases lay between the germline ends. The CDR3 protein is CASIHRLTYEQYF. The DNA of the CDR3 is TGTGCCAGCATTCACAGGCTAACCTACGAGCAGTACTTC.

This chain's CDR3 is CSVSGAVAPDSYNEQFF. The CDR3 nucleotides read TGCAGCGTTTCTGGCGCCGTAGCGCCCGACTCCTACAATGAGCAGTTCTTC. This chain joins TRBV29-1 and TRBJ2-1, with a tentative D call TRBD2 (5 bases). This CDR3 is 17 amino acids long. With 5 bases removed from V and 0 bases from J, the gap between germline ends came to 20 bases. Looked up from germline, CDR1 is SQVTM and CDR2 is ANQGSEA.